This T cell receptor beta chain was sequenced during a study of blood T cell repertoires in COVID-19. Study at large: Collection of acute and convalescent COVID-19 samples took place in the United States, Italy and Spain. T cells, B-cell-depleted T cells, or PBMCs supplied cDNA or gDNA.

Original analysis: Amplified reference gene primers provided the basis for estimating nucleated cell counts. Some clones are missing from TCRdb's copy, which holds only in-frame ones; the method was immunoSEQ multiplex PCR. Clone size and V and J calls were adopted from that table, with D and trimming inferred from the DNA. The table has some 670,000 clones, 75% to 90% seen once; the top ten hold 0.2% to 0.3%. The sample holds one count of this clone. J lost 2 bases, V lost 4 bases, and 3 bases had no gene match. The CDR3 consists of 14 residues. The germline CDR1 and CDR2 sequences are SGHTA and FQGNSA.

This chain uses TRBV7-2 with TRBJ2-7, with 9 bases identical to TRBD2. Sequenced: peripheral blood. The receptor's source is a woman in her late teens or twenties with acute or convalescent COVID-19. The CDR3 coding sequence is TGTGCCAGCAGCTACCCTAGCGGGACCTACGAGCAGTACTTC. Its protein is CASSYPSGTYEQYF.